The 25 T cell receptor beta chains in this list originate from one sample, sequenced in a study of blood T cell repertoires in COVID-19. Measured with immunoSEQ multiplex PCR; TCRdb has only the in-frame clones, and not every one. The sample has about 160,000 clones; approximately 80% are singletons. Specimen: PBMCs or T cells enriched from blood (not recorded which). The receptors stem from a woman between 50 and 59 years old who had recovered from COVID-19.

The genes are TRBV7-3 and TRBJ1-3, with D unclear. CDR3 length: 14 amino acids. V lost 3 bases and J lost 4, with 10 bases in between. The germline V gene has CDR1 SGHTA and CDR2 FQGTGA. Here the CDR3 reads CASSFTWAGNTIYF. For the CDR3, the DNA is TGTGCCAGCAGCTTTACTTGGGCGGGAAACACCATATATTTT.

The V gene is TRBV21-1, the J gene TRBJ1-6. TRBV21-1 is a recognized pseudogene. The CDR3 length is 16 residues. The chain's CDR3 is CASSKSLLSLNSPLHF. Here the CDR3 DNA reads TGTGCCAGCAGCAAATCCCTTTTAAGCCTAAATTCACCCCTCCACTTT.

The J gene is TRBJ2-2, the V gene TRBV19, with TRBD2 matching over 13 bases. The CDR3 length is 15 residues. The germline V gene has CDR1 LNHDA and CDR2 SQIVND (reference sequence). The V segment lost 6 bases and the J segment 7 bases; nucleotides outside the gene matches: 5. This CDR3 is CASSRTSGSYGELFF. In DNA form, the CDR3 reads TGTGCCAGTAGCCGGACTAGCGGGAGTTACGGGGAGCTGTTTTTT.

This chain connects TRBV19 to TRBJ2-4; D might be TRBD1 (6 bases). Germline V gene data show CDR1 as LNHDA and CDR2 as SQIVND (reference sequence). V was trimmed by 6 bases and J by 7 bases, leaving 16 bases between them. This CDR3 has 14 residues. CDR3 nucleotides: TGTGCCAGTAGGGCGACCCTTACAGGGAACATTCAGTACTTC. Amino acids: CASRATLTGNIQYF.

In the case of this clone: Other DNA sequences in the sample encode the same CDR3. The V and J genes are TRBV7-3 and TRBJ2-2; D unresolved. CDR3 length: 12 residues. Deletions cut 4 bases from V and 3 bases from J, with 3 bases between. Germline V gene data show CDR1 as SGHTA and CDR2 as FQGTGA. The CDR3 spells CASSSDTGELFF. The CDR3 DNA is TGTGCCAGCAGCTCTGACACCGGGGAGCTGTTTTTT.

The chain carries TRBV7-9 and TRBJ1-1; weak D call: TRBD1 (6 bases). Trimming shortened V by 8 bases and J by 4 bases, and 17 bases separated the two germline ends. Germline V CDR1 and CDR2: SEHNR, FQNEAQ (reference sequence). CDR3 length: 14 residues. The CDR3: CASELRGAVTEAFF. The CDR3 bases are TGTGCCAGCGAGCTCCGGGGGGCAGTCACTGAAGCTTTCTTT.

This clone was counted a single time. The chain combines TRBV27 with TRBJ2-1, with TRBD1 matching 10 bases. Germline lookup yields CDR1 MNHEY and CDR2 SMNVEV (reference sequence). The CDR3 has 15 residues. With V trimmed by 5 bases and J by 6 bases, 7 bases remained unmatched. The DNA of the CDR3 is TGTGCCAGCAGTACGACAGGGGGCTTGAGCAATGAGCAGTTCTTC. Encoded protein: CASSTTGGLSNEQFF.

The table lists this clone with a few counts. CDR3 amino acids: CASSGRGTMNTEAFF. The CDR3 bases are TGTGCCAGTAGTGGGCGGGGGACCATGAACACTGAAGCTTTCTTT. The chain carries TRBV19 and TRBJ1-1; D possibly corresponds to TRBD1 (5 bases). CDR3 length: 15 residues. V lost 5 bases to trimming and J lost 0 bases, with 13 bases between them. CDR1 LNHDA and CDR2 SQIVND come from the germline V gene (reference sequence).

This sequence joins TRBV7-2 and TRBJ2-2, with unresolved D. V gave up 4 bases and J gave up 7 bases, with 7 bases separating them. Per the germline V gene, CDR1 is SGHTA and CDR2 is FQGNSA. This CDR3 spans 12 amino acids. CDR3 residues: CASSYRRGELFF. CDR3 sequence (DNA): TGTGCCAGCAGCTACAGACGCGGGGAGCTGTTTTTT.

V is TRBV9 and J is TRBJ2-2; 10 bases map to TRBD2. The CDR3 sequence is 18 residues long. The V gene's germline CDR1 is SGDLS and CDR2 YYNGEE. V gave up 4 bases and J gave up 1 base; unmatched junction bases: 10. The CDR3 sequence is CASSTRLRLAGNTGELFF. The CDR3 DNA reads TGTGCCAGCAGCACGCGACTTAGACTAGCGGGGAACACCGGGGAGCTGTTTTTT.

This chain links TRBV7-9 with TRBJ2-1; the match to TRBD1 covers 7 bases. CDR3 size: 15 residues. V lost 1 base and J lost 7; bases outside the gene matches: 7. Germline-derived CDR1 and CDR2 are SEHNR and FQNEAQ (reference sequence). For the CDR3, the DNA is TGTGCCAGCAGCTTAGTGACAGGGAAAATGAATGAGCAGTTCTTC. It translates to CASSLVTGKMNEQFF.

The chain uses TRBV7-2 and TRBJ2-7; the D gene is possibly TRBD2 (6 bases). Germline-derived CDR1 and CDR2 are SGHTA and FQGNSA. CDR3 size: 14 residues. Trimming cost V 0 bases and J 5 bases, with 11 bases left between them. DNA for the CDR3: TGTGCCAGCAGCTTAGCGCGGCCGGGGGACGAGCAGTACTTC. Its translation: CASSLARPGDEQYF.

This clone was counted between two and nine times. For the CDR3, the DNA is TGCGCCAGCAGCTTGGCTTGGACAGGGGTCACAGATACGCAGTATTTT. The encoded protein is CASSLAWTGVTDTQYF. This rearrangement joins TRBV5-1 to TRBJ2-3, with 9 bases matching TRBD1. The CDR3 sequence is 16 residues long. Trimming at V came to 0 bases and at J to 2 bases, leaving 4 bases not matched to a gene. Germline CDR1 SGHRS, CDR2 YFSETQ.

This clone came up once. V usage is TRBV10-3 and J usage is TRBJ1-4, with D perhaps matching TRBD1 (6 bases). Germline lookup yields CDR1 ENHRY and CDR2 SYGVKD. Trimming shortened V by 10 bases and J by 8 bases, and 17 bases separated the two germline ends. This CDR3 comprises 13 residues. The CDR3 DNA sequence: TGTGCCACTCGGGGAAACAGGGACGAAAAACTGTTTTTT. This encodes CATRGNRDEKLFF.

The CDR3 protein is CASSPPEMSAYNEQFF. The CDR3 DNA follows: TGTGCCAGCAGCCCCCCGGAGATGTCGGCCTACAATGAGCAGTTCTTC. The rearrangement uses TRBV7-9 and TRBJ2-1; D is unresolved. This CDR3 spans 16 amino acids. The germline gives CDR1 SEHNR, CDR2 FQNEAQ (reference sequence). Trimming pared 5 bases from V and 2 bases from J, leaving 16 bases between.

V usage is TRBV3-1 (or the pseudogene TRBV3-2) and J usage is TRBJ1-4; a possible D gene is TRBD1 (5 bases). The CDR3 length is 16 residues. The V and J ends lost 1 base and 5 bases respectively, with 14 bases between them. CDR1 and CDR2 from the germline V gene are LGHDT and YNNKEL (reference sequence). CDR3 bases: TGTGCCAGCAGCCAAGGACCAGGGCTCCCAAATGAAAAACTGTTTTTT. It yields the protein CASSQGPGLPNEKLFF.

This chain connects TRBV7-2 to TRBJ2-4; a possible D gene is TRBD1 (5 bases). The V and J ends lost 3 bases and 6 bases respectively, with 15 bases between them. CDR1 is SGHTA and CDR2 is FQGNSA in the germline V gene. The CDR3 runs 15 residues. CDR3 DNA: TGTGCCAGCAGCTTCCAGGGTCCGGTCGGAAACATTCAGTACTTC. Translated: CASSFQGPVGNIQYF.

This chain uses TRBV5-1 with TRBJ2-5, with 9 nucleotides matching TRBD1. Germline CDR1 reads SGHRS; CDR2 reads YFSETQ. Trimming at V came to 0 bases and at J to 5 bases, leaving 8 bases not matched to a gene. This CDR3 contains 16 residues. DNA of the CDR3: TGCGCCAGCAGCTTGGCCAAGACAGGGGGGCGGGAGACCCAGTACTTC. It translates to CASSLAKTGGRETQYF.

CDR3 sequence (DNA): TGCGCCAGCAGCCAAGATTGGGGACTAGTTGGAGAGACCCAGTACTTC. Its translation: CASSQDWGLVGETQYF. The chain has TRBV4-3 and TRBJ2-5; TRBD2 aligns across 8 bases. After removal of 0 bases from V and 4 bases from J, the junction contained 7 bases not matched to a gene. The length of the CDR3 is 16 residues. Germline CDR1 reads LGHNA; CDR2 reads YSLEER.

V gene TRBV27 combines with J gene TRBJ2-1, with TRBD2 matching 9 bases. V lost 5 bases to trimming and J lost 5 bases; unmatched junction nucleotides: 19. The CDR3 spans 19 residues. Germline V gene data show CDR1 as MNHEY and CDR2 as SMNVEV (reference sequence). The CDR3 DNA reads TGTGCCAGCAGTCCCCGCCTTTGGGTTATAGCGGGAGTTGACAATGAGCAGTTCTTC. Amino acids: CASSPRLWVIAGVDNEQFF.

The chain uses TRBV2 and TRBJ1-5; D gene unclear. Trimming removed 1 base at V and 1 base at J, with 8 bases between. Germline V gene lookup returns CDR1 SNHLY and CDR2 FYNNEI. There are 15 residues in the CDR3. In DNA, the CDR3 is TGTGCCAGCAGTGAAGACGCGGGAAGCAATCAGCCCCAGCATTTT. Amino acid sequence: CASSEDAGSNQPQHF. Looking up the rest from reference TRBV2 and TRBJ1-5 gives the full variable domain: EPEVTQTPSHQVTQMGQEVILRCVPISNHLYFYWYRQILGQKVEFLVSFYNNEISEKSEIFDDQFSVERPDGSNFTLKIRSTKLEDSAMYFCASSEDAGSNQPQHFGDGTRLSIL.

Comment on this clone: Sequence at one end of the junction differs from germline and may be a read error. The J gene is TRBJ2-2, the V gene TRBV7-7; 8 nucleotides line up with TRBD1. Germline V CDR1 and CDR2: SSHAT, FNYEAQ (reference sequence). The CDR3 is 13 residues long. CDR3 nucleotide sequence: TGTGCTAGCAGCCGGGACAGGTCCGGGGAGCTGTTTTTT. This codes for CASSRDRSGELFF.

This sequence joins TRBV6-2 or TRBV6-3 and TRBJ2-5; D gene uncertain. CDR3 length: 16 residues. Per germline, CDR1 MNHEY and CDR2 SVGEGT. V lost 2 bases and J lost 1, with 14 bases in between. The CDR3, as DNA: TGTGCCAGCAGTTACCCAACTACCAGTTCCCAAGAGACCCAGTACTTC. Its translation is CASSYPTTSSQETQYF.

The V gene is TRBV6-5, the J gene TRBJ1-2, with TRBD1 matching 11 bases. The CDR3 is 16 residues long. Germline trimming cut 4 bases from V and 4 bases from J; bases unmatched to any gene: 8. Germline V gives CDR1 MNHEY, CDR2 SVGAGI. CDR3 DNA sequence: TGTGCCAGCAGTTCCACCGGGACAGGGGGTCTCTATGGCTACACCTTC. Residues: CASSSTGTGGLYGYTF.

About this clone itself: Other DNA sequences within the sample encode an identical CDR3. V usage is TRBV3-1 (or the pseudogene TRBV3-2) and J usage is TRBJ2-2, with 9 bases that match TRBD2. This CDR3 region has 14 residues. V dropped 1 base and J dropped 6; count of bases not matched to a gene: 0. Germline V lookup: CDR1 LGHDT, CDR2 YNNKEL (reference sequence). In DNA, the CDR3 is TGTGCCAGCAGCCAAGGCGGGGGGGCCGGGGAGCTGTTTTTT. Translated, it gives CASSQGGGAGELFF.